What follows are 14 T cell receptor beta chains derived from one specimen sequenced in a study of T cells in Graves' hyperthyroidism and ophthalmopathy. The TCR beta CDR3 regions underwent amplification using RNA transcripts as the source. Using the HTBI primer set, a first-round RT-PCR was run on the TCR CDR3. One entry per CDR3 protein, called by TCRdb with MiXCR from the multiplex PCR reads. The profile covers 500,000 to 800,000 distinct CDR3 sequences, with about 14% appearing a single time and under 15% taken by the ten largest. Sequencing was performed on blood. These receptors came from a woman in her forties or fifties with Graves' ophthalmopathy.

This clonotype was seen repeatedly, ten times or more. The genes are TRBV18 and TRBJ2-1; tentatively, D is TRBD2 (7 bases). The CDR3 consists of 15 residues. Germline V CDR1 and CDR2: KGHSH, LQKENI. Trimming shortened V by 0 bases and J by 5 bases, and 11 bases separated the two germline ends. The CDR3 protein is CASSPPLGGHNEQFF. The CDR3 region has the DNA TGTGCCAGCTCACCACCGTTGGGGGGGCACAATGAGCAGTTCTTC. The whole variable domain, filled in from reference TRBV18 and TRBJ2-1, reads NAGVMQNPRHLVRRRGQEARLRCSPMKGHSHVYWYRQLPEEGLKFMVYLQKENIIDESGMPKERFSAEFPKEGPSILRIQQVVRGDSAAYFCASSPPLGGHNEQFFGPGTRLTVL.

This clonotype was recorded at least ten times. The chain has TRBV27 and TRBJ1-2; 11 bases map to TRBD1. With 6 bases clipped from V and 7 bases from J, the junction kept 16 bases outside the gene matches. The CDR3 has 17 residues. Germline V gene data show CDR1 as MNHEY and CDR2 as SMNVEV (reference sequence). CDR3 sequence (DNA): TGTGCCAGCAGGTTTAGGACAGGGGGCGCGTCCGGGCGTGGCTACACCTTC. This encodes CASRFRTGGASGRGYTF.

At least ten counts were recorded for this clonotype. This sequence joins TRBV28 and TRBJ2-7, with TRBD1 identical over 8 bases. CDR1 is MDHEN and CDR2 is SYDVKM in the germline V gene. The V and J ends lost 6 bases and 0 bases, in that order; junction bases with no gene match: 4. There are 14 residues in the CDR3. This CDR3 reads CASSVQGVSYEQYF. DNA for the CDR3: TGTGCCAGCAGCGTACAGGGGGTCTCCTACGAGCAGTACTTC.

This clonotype has just a few counts. The CDR3 here is CASLGEKLFF. The DNA for the CDR3 is TGTGCCAGCCTGGGTGAAAAACTGTTTTTT. This chain links TRBV6-1 with TRBJ1-4, with D uncertain. Per the germline V gene, CDR1 is MNHNS and CDR2 is SASEGT. V was shortened by 8 bases and J by 7 bases, with 5 bases between the two germline ends. CDR3 size: 10 residues.

In this sample, this clonotype turned up many times. The chain couples TRBV28 to TRBJ2-7, with 7 bases lining up with TRBD2. The trim removed 6 bases at V and 3 bases at J, leaving 8 bases unmatched. This CDR3 is built from 14 residues. CDR1 and CDR2 (germline): MDHEN, SYDVKM. The CDR3 sequence is CASRWYAGDYEQYF. The CDR3 DNA reads TGTGCCAGCAGGTGGTATGCGGGGGACTACGAGCAGTACTTC.

This clonotype was observed a handful of times. This rearrangement joins TRBV7-9 to TRBJ2-3; D unclear. CDR1 and CDR2 from the germline V gene are SEHNR and FQNEAQ (reference sequence). The CDR3 contains 17 residues. Trimming took 6 bases from V and 2 from J, leaving 21 bases between them. For the CDR3, the DNA is TGTGCCAGCAGGGGTGGGGTAACCACCCCCAACACAGATACGCAGTATTTT. It yields the protein CASRGGVTTPNTDTQYF.

The rearrangement joins TRBV7-2 to TRBJ1-4; D not resolved. From germline, CDR1 is SGHTA and CDR2 FQGNSA. The V end lost 3 bases, the J end lost 3 bases, and 11 bases lay between the germline ends. CDR3 length: 15 amino acids. The CDR3 coding sequence is TGTGCCAGCAGCTTTCAGGTGGAGGCTAATGAAAAACTGTTTTTT. Translated: CASSFQVEANEKLFF.

The table lists this clonotype with many counts. This rearrangement joins TRBV7-9 to TRBJ1-4, with D perhaps TRBD1 (6 bases). Deletions cut 4 bases from V and 7 bases from J, with 13 bases between. Germline V gene data show CDR1 as SEHNR and CDR2 as FQNEAQ (reference sequence). The CDR3 length is 14 residues. The CDR3 loop is CASSSRGWGEKLFF. In DNA form, the CDR3 reads TGTGCCAGCAGCTCAAGGGGGTGGGGTGAAAAACTGTTTTTT.

This clonotype has a count of ten or more. V gene TRBV27 combines with J gene TRBJ1-2; no definite D call. The CDR3 runs 14 residues. CDR1 and CDR2 from the germline V gene are MNHEY and SMNVEV (reference sequence). The V end lost 6 bases, the J end lost 2 bases, and 13 bases lay between the germline ends. CDR3: CASSPNTANYGYTF. The CDR3 bases are TGTGCCAGCAGCCCAAACACAGCGAACTATGGCTACACCTTC.

This clonotype has more than one count but fewer than ten. The V and J genes are TRBV29-1 and TRBJ1-2; 10 bases line up with TRBD1. Per the germline V gene, CDR1 is SQVTM and CDR2 is ANQGSEA. The CDR3 is 17 amino acids. V shed 7 bases, J shed 0 bases, and the junction held 14 bases outside the gene matches. The CDR3 DNA reads TGCAGCGCCTTAGCTCTGACAGGGGGCCCTTCTAACTATGGCTACACCTTC. Its translation is CSALALTGGPSNYGYTF.

This clonotype appeared a few times. The chain has TRBV7-2 and TRBJ2-7; possibly TRBD1 for D (5 bases). Germline V gene data show CDR1 as SGHTA and CDR2 as FQGNSA. V was trimmed by 6 bases and J by 2 bases, leaving 17 bases between them. The CDR3 is made up of 15 amino acids. Here the CDR3 DNA reads TGTGCCAGCAGACCTAGGCAGGGCTACCCCTACGAGCAGTACTTC. Amino acid sequence: CASRPRQGYPYEQYF.

The chain combines TRBV4-2 with TRBJ1-2; no reliable D call. Germline values: CDR1 LGHNA, CDR2 YNFKEQ. This CDR3 spans 15 amino acids. V was trimmed by 1 base and J by 8 bases, leaving 17 bases between them. The CDR3 sequence: CASSQGFLPARGYTF. The CDR3 DNA reads as TGTGCCAGCAGCCAAGGGTTTCTCCCAGCTAGGGGCTACACCTTC.

The J gene is TRBJ2-7, the V gene TRBV20-1; D gene unclear. The V end was cut by 5 bases, the J end by 3 bases, with 17 bases between. Per the germline V gene, CDR1 is DFQATT and CDR2 is SNEGSKA (reference sequence). This CDR3 region has 14 residues. The DNA for the CDR3 is TGCAGTGCTTATCAGGCTGATACAGTCTACGAGCAGTACTTC. Its translation: CSAYQADTVYEQYF.

There are a few counts of this clonotype. The genes are TRBV18 and TRBJ1-4; maybe TRBD1 (5 bases). Germline loops: CDR1 KGHSH, CDR2 LQKENI. The CDR3 totals 16 residues. V lost 6 bases and J 6 bases, leaving 20 bases between the germline ends. The CDR3 region is CASSPFLRGSDEKLFF. The CDR3 DNA follows: TGTGCCAGCTCCCCGTTTCTTAGGGGCAGCGATGAAAAACTGTTTTTT.